Following are 4 T cell receptor beta chains from one sample sequenced in a study of cytomegalovirus exposure and HLA in healthy donors. With 60 Vbeta and 13 Jbeta primers, the PCR was carried out. Profiled with immunoSEQ multiplex PCR; TCRdb holds only in-frame clones, not every one. The sample carries 150,000 or so clones, approximately 80% recorded once. The sequenced material came from PBMCs. These receptors were taken from a male donor in good health and CMV-seronegative.

This clone was found once. This rearrangement joins TRBV7-9 to TRBJ1-6, with D maybe TRBD1 (6 bases). Germline CDR1 and CDR2: SEHNR and FQNEAQ (reference sequence). This CDR3 has 12 residues. The CDR3 protein is CSTRREGGLLHF. The CDR3 coding sequence is TGTTCCACTAGGAGGGAGGGGGGTCTCCTCCACTTT.

The V and J genes are TRBV7-9 and TRBJ1-5, with 8 bases identical to TRBD1. Germline-derived CDR1 and CDR2 are SEHNR and FQNEAQ (reference sequence). The CDR3 spans 15 residues. V was clipped by 5 bases and J by 4 bases; unmatched bases: 7. For the CDR3, the DNA is TGTGCCAGCAGCGGAGGACAGGGCCCAAATCAGCCCCAGCATTTT. Residues: CASSGGQGPNQPQHF. Complete variable domain (other parts from reference TRBV7-9 and TRBJ1-5): DTGVSQNPRHKITKRGQNVTFRCDPISEHNRLYWYRQTLGQGPEFLTYFQNEAQLEKSRLLSDRFSAERPKGSFSTLEIQRTEQGDSAMYLCASSGGQGPNQPQHFGDGTRLSIL.

V gene TRBV2 combines with J gene TRBJ2-2; 7 nucleotides agree with TRBD2. Germline CDR1 and CDR2: SNHLY and FYNNEI. This CDR3 spans 14 amino acids. The V segment lost 5 bases and the J segment 5 bases; nucleotides outside the gene matches: 5. CDR3 sequence: CASSPREGTGELFF. The CDR3 coding sequence is TGTGCCAGCAGTCCAAGGGAGGGGACCGGGGAGCTGTTTTTT.

This clone was seen a handful of times. The chain recombines TRBV7-9 with TRBJ2-7; 7 nucleotides match TRBD2. The CDR3 has 15 residues. The junction had 8 bases not matched to a gene; V was cut back by 5 bases and J by 1 base. Germline assignment: CDR1 SEHNR and CDR2 FQNEAQ (reference sequence). In DNA, the CDR3 is TGTGCCAGCAGCCCGGGGAGGGCAAAGTCCTACGAGCAGTACTTC. Protein product: CASSPGRAKSYEQYF.